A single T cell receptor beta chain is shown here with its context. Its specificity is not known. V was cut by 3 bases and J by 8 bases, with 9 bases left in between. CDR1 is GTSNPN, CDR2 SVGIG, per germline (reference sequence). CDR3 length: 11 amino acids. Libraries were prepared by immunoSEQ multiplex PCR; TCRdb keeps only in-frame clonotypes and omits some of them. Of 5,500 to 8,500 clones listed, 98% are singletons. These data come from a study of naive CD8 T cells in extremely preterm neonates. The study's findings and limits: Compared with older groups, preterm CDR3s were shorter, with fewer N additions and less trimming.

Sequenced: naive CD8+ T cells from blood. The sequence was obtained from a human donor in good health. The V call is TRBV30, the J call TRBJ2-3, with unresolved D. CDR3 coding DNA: TGTGCCTGGAGCCCCCCGAGTACGCAGTATTTT. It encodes CAWSPPSTQYF.